The 14 T cell receptor beta chains presented below share a single source sample, sequenced in a study of CD8+CD57+ T cells in acquired aplastic anemia. Those patients picked for sequencing had displayed CD8+CD57+ cell expansion on flow cytometry. Profiling that covered TCR beta VDJ and CDR3 relied on genomic DNA as its template. MiXCR, run by TCRdb on the reads, gives a single entry per CDR3 protein. The table shows about 180,000 distinct CDR3 sequences, with 63% occurring only once. The sequenced sample was sorted CD4+, CD8+, or CD8+CD57+ T cells (not recorded which) from PBMCs. The receptors were gathered from a human donor with aplastic anemia.

The chain carries TRBV6-1 and TRBJ1-5; D uncertain. The CDR3 is 15 amino acids. CDR1 is MNHNS, CDR2 SASEGT, per germline. V shed 4 bases and J shed 4 bases, with 14 bases lying between them. CDR3 DNA sequence: TGTGCCAGCAGTGGGCAGACCCTTAGTAATCAGCCCCAGCATTTT. This encodes CASSGQTLSNQPQHF.

The V gene is TRBV5-1, the J gene TRBJ2-7, with D possibly called TRBD1 or TRBD2 (5 bases each). Looked up from germline, CDR1 is SGHRS and CDR2 is YFSETQ. The V gene lost 4 bases and the J gene lost 5 bases, with 16 bases spanning the gap. The length of the CDR3 is 14 residues. CDR3 DNA sequence: TGCGCCAGCAGCAGGGACGGAGCTGGAGACGAGCAGTACTTC. As protein: CASSRDGAGDEQYF.

This clonotype was recorded a few times. This chain joins TRBV4-1 and TRBJ2-2; D is possibly TRBD1 (5 bases). The germline V and J ends were trimmed by 4 bases and 6 bases, with 15 bases remaining between them. There are 15 residues in the CDR3. Germline CDR1 is MGHRA and CDR2 is YSYEKL. CDR3 sequence (DNA): TGCGCCAGCAGCCCTCAGGGTCGTGGCGCCGGGGAGCTGTTTTTT. As protein: CASSPQGRGAGELFF.

The chain has TRBV7-9 and TRBJ2-1; 7 bases align to TRBD2. The junction had 14 bases not matched to a gene; V was cut back by 1 base and J by 5 bases. From germline, CDR1 is SEHNR and CDR2 FQNEAQ (reference sequence). This CDR3 is 18 amino acids long. The CDR3 loop is CASSLGSGAGEPNNEQFF. The CDR3 DNA follows: TGTGCCAGCAGCTTAGGAAGTGGGGCGGGGGAGCCTAACAATGAGCAGTTCTTC.

This clonotype has at least ten counts. The chain employs TRBV15 and TRBJ1-2; D gene ambiguous. V lost 1 base to trimming and J lost 6 bases, with 6 bases between them. CDR1 and CDR2 (germline): LNHNV, YYDKDF (reference sequence). This CDR3 contains 12 residues. Here the CDR3 DNA reads TGTGCCACCAGCAGAGGGGAGAATGGCTACACCTTC. Translating it yields CATSRGENGYTF.

The chain carries TRBV20-1 and TRBJ2-3; D is undetermined. This CDR3 has 15 residues. Germline V gene lookup returns CDR1 DFQATT and CDR2 SNEGSKA (reference sequence). Trimming removed 3 bases from V and 0 bases from J, with 13 bases in between. In DNA, the CDR3 is TGCAGTGCTAGTCGACGGAGATCTAGCACAGATACGCAGTATTTT. Encoded protein: CSASRRRSSTDTQYF.

The table lists this clonotype with many counts. The chain recombines TRBV19 with TRBJ2-2; no firm D call. Germline CDR1 is LNHDA and CDR2 is SQIVND (reference sequence). Trimming shortened V by 1 base and J by 3 bases, and 6 bases separated the two germline ends. The CDR3 runs to 14 residues. In nucleotides, the CDR3 is TGTGCCAGTAGTATAGTAAGGGACACCGGGGAGCTGTTTTTT. This encodes CASSIVRDTGELFF.

The rearrangement links TRBV12-3 or TRBV12-4 to TRBJ2-7; D assignment may be TRBD1 or TRBD2 (5 bases each). This CDR3 has 14 amino acids. Trimming cost V 2 bases and J 7 bases, with 15 bases left between them. CDR3 nucleotide sequence: TGTGCCAGCAGTTTATCCAATCACTGGGGGGAGCAGTACTTC. The encoded protein is CASSLSNHWGEQYF.

The V call is TRBV20-1, the J call TRBJ2-1; 7 positions agree with TRBD2. The V segment lost 4 bases and the J segment 5 bases; nucleotides outside the gene matches: 11. The germline V gene has CDR1 DFQATT and CDR2 SNEGSKA (reference sequence). The length of the CDR3 is 15 residues. The CDR3 DNA reads as TGCAGTGCTATCGCCCTGACGCTAGCGGACAATGAGCAGTTCTTC. Its translation is CSAIALTLADNEQFF.

This chain connects TRBV20-1 to TRBJ1-2; weak D call: TRBD1 (6 bases). CDR1 and CDR2 from the germline V gene are DFQATT and SNEGSKA (reference sequence). The CDR3 has 13 amino acids. Trimming shortened V by 5 bases and J by 4 bases, and 14 bases separated the two germline ends. CDR3 DNA: TGCAGTGCTCCCCGACAGGATCCCTATGGCTACACCTTC. It is translated as CSAPRQDPYGYTF.

The V and J genes are TRBV2 and TRBJ2-1; 9 bases are shared with TRBD2. CDR1 and CDR2 from the germline V gene are SNHLY and FYNNEI. The J segment lost 8 bases and the V segment lost 1 base, leaving 9 bases of the junction unmatched. There are 16 residues in the CDR3. For the CDR3, the DNA is TGTGCCAGCAGTGAAGGTGTGGCGGGGGGGCTGTATGAGCAGTTCTTC. As protein: CASSEGVAGGLYEQFF.

CDR3 region: CASSLFGDRAAGELFF. CDR3 DNA sequence: TGTGCCAGCAGTTTGTTTGGGGACAGGGCGGCCGGGGAGCTGTTTTTT. This rearrangement joins TRBV2 to TRBJ2-2, with 9 bases fitting TRBD1. The CDR3 consists of 16 residues. The junction had 10 bases not matched to a gene; V was cut back by 5 bases and J by 6 bases. The germline V gene encodes CDR1 SNHLY and CDR2 FYNNEI.

This clonotype has ten or more counts. The chain carries TRBV19 and TRBJ1-5, with TRBD1 as a possible D gene (5 bases). This CDR3 is 16 amino acids long. CDR1 LNHDA and CDR2 SQIVND come from the germline V gene (reference sequence). Trimming cost V 2 bases and J 6 bases, with 17 bases left between them. The CDR3 spells CASSIFAGWSVQPQHF. As DNA, the CDR3 is TGTGCCAGTAGTATATTTGCAGGGTGGTCGGTTCAGCCCCAGCATTTT.

The chain links TRBV7-9 to TRBJ2-1; D may be TRBD2 (6 bases). The CDR3 runs 14 residues. Trimming cost V 7 bases and J 3 bases, with 13 bases left between them. Germline V lookup: CDR1 SEHNR, CDR2 FQNEAQ (reference sequence). The CDR3 loop reads CASTPGLYYNEQFF. In DNA, the CDR3 is TGTGCCAGCACCCCGGGACTCTACTACAATGAGCAGTTCTTC.